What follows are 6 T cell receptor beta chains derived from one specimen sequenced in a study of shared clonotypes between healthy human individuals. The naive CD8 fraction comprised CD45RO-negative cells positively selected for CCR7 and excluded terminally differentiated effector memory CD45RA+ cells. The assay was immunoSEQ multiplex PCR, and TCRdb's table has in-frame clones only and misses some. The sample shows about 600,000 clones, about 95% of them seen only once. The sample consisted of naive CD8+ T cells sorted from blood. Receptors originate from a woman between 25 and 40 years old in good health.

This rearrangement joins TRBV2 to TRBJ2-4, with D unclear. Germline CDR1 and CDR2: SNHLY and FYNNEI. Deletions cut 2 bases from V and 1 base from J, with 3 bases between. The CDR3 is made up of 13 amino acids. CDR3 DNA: TGTGCCAGCAGTGAAAGTGCCAAAAACATTCAGTACTTC. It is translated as CASSESAKNIQYF.

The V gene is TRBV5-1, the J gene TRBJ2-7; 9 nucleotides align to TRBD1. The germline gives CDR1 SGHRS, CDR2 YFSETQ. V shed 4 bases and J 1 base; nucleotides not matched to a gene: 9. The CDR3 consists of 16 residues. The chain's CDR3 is CASSGGQGTTSYEQYF. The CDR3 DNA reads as TGCGCCAGCAGCGGCGGACAGGGGACAACATCCTACGAGCAGTACTTC.

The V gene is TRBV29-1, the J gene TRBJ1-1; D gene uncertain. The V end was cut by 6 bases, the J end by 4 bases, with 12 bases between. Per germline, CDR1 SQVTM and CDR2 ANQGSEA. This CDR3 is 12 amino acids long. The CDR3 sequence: CSVLLRVTEAFF. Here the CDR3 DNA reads TGCAGCGTCTTGCTTCGGGTCACTGAAGCTTTCTTT.

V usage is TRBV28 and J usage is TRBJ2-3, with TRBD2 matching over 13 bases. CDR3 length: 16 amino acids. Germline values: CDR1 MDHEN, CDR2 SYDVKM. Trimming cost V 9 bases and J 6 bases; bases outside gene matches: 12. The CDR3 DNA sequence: TGTGCCAGTAGGCAACTAGCGGGAGGGCCGTCGGATACGCAGTATTTT. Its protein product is CASRQLAGGPSDTQYF.

The CDR3 spells CASRGTGGAETNEKLFF. DNA of the CDR3: TGTGCCAGCAGGGGGACAGGGGGCGCGGAAACTAATGAAAAACTGTTTTTT. The chain uses TRBV27 and TRBJ1-4; 12 positions agree with TRBD1. This CDR3 comprises 17 residues. After removal of 6 bases from V and 1 base from J, the junction contained 6 bases not matched to a gene. Germline CDR1 is MNHEY and CDR2 is SMNVEV (reference sequence).

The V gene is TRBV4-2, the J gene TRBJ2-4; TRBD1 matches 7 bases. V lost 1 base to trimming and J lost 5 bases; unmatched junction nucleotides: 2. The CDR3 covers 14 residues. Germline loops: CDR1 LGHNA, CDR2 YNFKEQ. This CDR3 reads CASSQAGTENIQYF. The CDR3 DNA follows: TGTGCCAGCAGCCAAGCCGGGACAGAAAACATTCAGTACTTC.